The clone carrying this T cell receptor (beta chain) was found many times. Its antigen is not known. This sample is drawn from a study of CD8+CD57+ T cells in acquired aplastic anemia. Study results and limitations: Some 31 sequences, all CD8+ CDR3, were shared between patients and controls.

According to the study, genomic DNA was the template for TCR beta VDJ and CDR3 profiling. TCRdb reprocessed the reads via MiXCR and lists one record per CDR3 protein. The sample consists of some 170,000 distinct CDR3 sequences, roughly 43% of them appearing once. An expansion of CD8+CD57+ cells by flow cytometry had been shown in patients chosen for sequencing. The sequencing input was sorted CD4+, CD8+, or CD8+CD57+ T cells (not recorded which) from PBMCs. This TCR came from a human donor with aplastic anemia.

The CDR3 bases are TGCAGTGCTAAGGGGACAGGGGAAAACATTCAGTACTTC. Its protein product is CSAKGTGENIQYF. V usage is TRBV20-1 and J usage is TRBJ2-4; TRBD1 matches 10 bases. V lost 4 bases to trimming and J lost 5 bases; unmatched junction nucleotides: 2. Germline V CDR1 and CDR2: DFQATT, SNEGSKA (reference sequence). The CDR3 is 13 amino acids.